This is a list of T cell receptor beta chains from one sample in a study of cytomegalovirus exposure and HLA in healthy donors. Clones were read by immunoSEQ multiplex PCR, and TCRdb kept only the in-frame ones, dropping some. The table records about 200,000 clones, 85% of them present only once. Input material: PBMCs. All receptors come from a woman aged 45 to 65 in good health and CMV-seronegative. CDR3s include the opening cysteine and the closing phenylalanine or tryptophan. The D gene is left open where the match is weak.

D: NA; J: TRBJ1-1; V: TRBV7-9; CDR3: CASSSFEAFF; DNA: TGTGCCAGCAGCTCCTTTGAAGCTTTCTTT
D: TRBD2; J: TRBJ2-6; V: TRBV11-2; CDR3: CASSLEGGVSGANVLTF; DNA: TGTGCCAGCAGCTTAGAGGGGGGGGTCTCTGGGGCCAACGTCCTGACTTTC
D: NA; J: TRBJ2-3; V: TRBV5-1; CDR3: CASSYSSTGTQYF; DNA: TGCGCCAGCAGCTATAGTAGCACAGGTACGCAGTATTTT
D: NA; J: TRBJ2-1; V: TRBV9; CDR3: CASSAKIQGTYNEQFF; DNA: TGTGCCAGCAGCGCCAAAATACAGGGAACCTACAATGAGCAGTTCTTC
D: TRBD2; J: TRBJ2-3; V: TRBV7-8; CDR3: CASSPGGAGGPATQYF; DNA: TGTGCCAGCAGCCCCGGAGGGGCGGGAGGGCCGGCTACGCAGTATTTT
D: TRBD1; J: TRBJ1-4; V: TRBV7-9; CDR3: CASSFRDRGTKVTNEKLFF; DNA: TGTGCCAGCAGCTTTAGGGACAGGGGGACTAAGGTGACTAATGAAAAACTGTTTTTT
D: NA; J: TRBJ2-5; V: TRBV5-1; CDR3: CASSLAAGKETQYF; DNA: TGCGCCAGCAGCTTGGCCGCAGGGAAGGAGACCCAGTACTTC
D: NA; J: TRBJ2-1; V: TRBV21-1; CDR3: CASSTGTSGSGRRNEQFF; DNA: TGTGCCAGCAGCACCGGGACTAGCGGGAGCGGGAGACGTAATGAGCAGTTCTTC
D: TRBD1; J: TRBJ1-2; V: TRBV5-4; CDR3: CASSGTGTNYGYTF; DNA: TGTGCCAGCAGCGGGACAGGGACTAACTATGGCTACACCTTC
D: TRBD1; J: TRBJ2-7; V: TRBV4-1; CDR3: CASSPWDRVFNEQYF; DNA: TGCGCCAGCAGCCCGTGGGACAGGGTTTTTAACGAGCAGTACTTC
D: NA; J: TRBJ2-5; V: TRBV5-6; CDR3: CASSLRDKTQYF; DNA: TGTGCCAGCAGTCTCAGGGATAAGACCCAGTACTTC
D: TRBD2; J: TRBJ2-7; V: TRBV27; CDR3: CASSVGPAGHEQYF; DNA: TGTGCCAGCAGTGTGGGCCCAGCGGGGCACGAGCAGTACTTC
D: NA; J: TRBJ1-1; V: TRBV28; CDR3: CASSQRRTEAFF; DNA: TGTGCCAGCAGTCAACGGAGGACTGAAGCTTTCTTT
D: TRBD1; J: TRBJ2-7; V: TRBV28; CDR3: CASRGQGSSYEQYF; DNA: TGTGCCAGCAGGGGACAGGGATCCTCCTACGAGCAGTACTTC
D: NA; J: TRBJ1-1; V: TRBV7-2; CDR3: CASSWGGFGTEAFF; DNA: TGTGCCAGCAGCTGGGGCGGTTTCGGCACTGAAGCTTTCTTT
D: TRBD2; J: TRBJ2-7; V: TRBV5-4; CDR3: CASSLGLAGIYEQYF; DNA: TGTGCCAGCAGCTTGGGACTAGCGGGCATCTACGAGCAGTACTTC
D: TRBD1; J: TRBJ2-5; V: TRBV29-1; CDR3: CSGWTGGKTQYF; DNA: TGCAGCGGCTGGACAGGGGGGAAGACCCAGTACTTC
D: NA; J: TRBJ1-3; V: TRBV10-3; CDR3: CAISDKTVPGNTIYF; DNA: TGTGCCATCAGTGATAAGACAGTCCCTGGAAACACCATATATTTT
D: TRBD1; J: TRBJ2-5; V: TRBV2; CDR3: CASTLTKPWDRQETQYF; DNA: TGTGCCAGCACCTTGACAAAACCTTGGGACAGGCAAGAGACCCAGTACTTC